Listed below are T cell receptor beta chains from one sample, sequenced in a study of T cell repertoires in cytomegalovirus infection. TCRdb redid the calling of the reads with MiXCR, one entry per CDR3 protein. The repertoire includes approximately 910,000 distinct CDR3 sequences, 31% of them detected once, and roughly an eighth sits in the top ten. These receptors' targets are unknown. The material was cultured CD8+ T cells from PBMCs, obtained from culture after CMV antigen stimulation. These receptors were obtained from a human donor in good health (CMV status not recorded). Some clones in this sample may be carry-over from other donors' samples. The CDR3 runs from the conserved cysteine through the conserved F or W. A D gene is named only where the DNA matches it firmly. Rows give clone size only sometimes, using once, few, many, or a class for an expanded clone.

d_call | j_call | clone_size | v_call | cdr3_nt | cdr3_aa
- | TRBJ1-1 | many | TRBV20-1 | TGCAGTGCTAGACGGGGGGCTGTGAACACTGAAGCTTTCTTT | CSARRGAVNTEAFF
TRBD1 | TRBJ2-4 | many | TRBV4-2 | TGTGCCAGCAGCCAAGACAAAGGGGGCAGGCAGGGCAAAAACATTCAGTACTTC | CASSQDKGGRQGKNIQYF
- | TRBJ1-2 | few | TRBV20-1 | TGCAGTGCTGAACCATCCAACTATGGCTACACCTTC | CSAEPSNYGYTF
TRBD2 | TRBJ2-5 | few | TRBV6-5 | TGTGCCAGCAGTTACGCGGGGGGGCCCCAAGAGACCCAGTACTTC | CASSYAGGPQETQYF
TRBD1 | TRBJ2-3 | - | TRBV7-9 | TGTGCCAGCAGATCGGGACAGACTCGGGCAGATACGCAGTATTTT | CASRSGQTRADTQYF
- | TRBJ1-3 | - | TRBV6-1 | TGTGCCAGCAGTGAATACCCCCCTGGAAACACCATATATTTT | CASSEYPPGNTIYF
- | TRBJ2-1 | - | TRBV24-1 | TGTGCCACCAGTGATTGGTCAGGGCTATCCTACAATGAGCAGTTCTTC | CATSDWSGLSYNEQFF
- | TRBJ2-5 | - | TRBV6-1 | TGTGCCAGCAGTGAAATCAATACAGGGAGGAGTGAGACCCAGTACTTC | CASSEINTGRSETQYF
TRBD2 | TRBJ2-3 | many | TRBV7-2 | TGTGCCAGCAGTCCGAGCGGGGGGGCTGCAGATACGCAGTATTTT | CASSPSGGAADTQYF
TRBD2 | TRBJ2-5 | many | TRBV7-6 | TGTGCCAGCAGCCCTATCGCTAGCGGAGAGACCCAGTACTTC | CASSPIASGETQYF
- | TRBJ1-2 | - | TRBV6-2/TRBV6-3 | TGTGCCAGCAGTTTACAGGGCCTGACTGACTATGGCTACACCTTC | CASSLQGLTDYGYTF
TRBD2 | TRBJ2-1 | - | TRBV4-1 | TGCGCCAGCAGCCAACTAGCGGGGGGCCCTATGTTAGATGAGCAGTTCTTC | CASSQLAGGPMLDEQFF
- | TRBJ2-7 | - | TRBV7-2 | TGTGCCAGCAGCCCTTCAGGGGGGGAGAACTCCTACGAGCAGTACTTC | CASSPSGGENSYEQYF
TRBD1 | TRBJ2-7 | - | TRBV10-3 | TGTGCCATCAGTGAGCCAGGACAGGGGTCTACCTACGAGCAGTACTTC | CAISEPGQGSTYEQYF
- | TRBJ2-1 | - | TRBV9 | TGTGCCAGCAGCGTAGTCAGTGATTCTTACAATGAGCAGTTCTTC | CASSVVSDSYNEQFF
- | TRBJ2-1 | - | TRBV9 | TGTGCCAGCAGCGTAGGATCCGGGATGAATGAGCAGTTCTTC | CASSVGSGMNEQFF
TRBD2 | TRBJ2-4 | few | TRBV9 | TGTGCCAGCAGCATTAGCGGGGGGCTCGACATTCAGTACTTC | CASSISGGLDIQYF
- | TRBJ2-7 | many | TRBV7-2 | TGTGCCAGCAGCTTAGTTACCCAAAGCTCCTACGAGCAGTACTTC | CASSLVTQSSYEQYF
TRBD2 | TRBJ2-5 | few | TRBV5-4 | TGTGCCAGCAGCCGCGGACTAGCGGGGGGGATTAGGGAGACCCAGTACTTC | CASSRGLAGGIRETQYF
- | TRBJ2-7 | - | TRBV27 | TGTGCCAGCAGTACCTTGGGGCTCTCCTACGAGCAGTACTTC | CASSTLGLSYEQYF
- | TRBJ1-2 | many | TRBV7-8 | TGTGCCAGCAGCTCTACCAAGGGGGATGGCTACACCTTC | CASSSTKGDGYTF
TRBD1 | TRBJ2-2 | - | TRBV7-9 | TGTGCCAGCAGACCTCCGGGACAGGGAGGCACCGGGGAGCTGTTTTTT | CASRPPGQGGTGELFF
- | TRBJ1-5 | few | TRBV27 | TGTGCCAGCAGTTTATATCCGGGGGATTTCAATCAGCCCCAGCATTTT | CASSLYPGDFNQPQHF
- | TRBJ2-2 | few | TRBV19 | TGTGCCAGTAGTATGGTACGGGGGAACACCGGGGAGCTGTTTTTT | CASSMVRGNTGELFF
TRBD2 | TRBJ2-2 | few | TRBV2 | TGTGCCAGCAGTGTGTTACTACTAGCGGGGGGGACGAACACCGGGGAGCTGTTTTTT | CASSVLLLAGGTNTGELFF
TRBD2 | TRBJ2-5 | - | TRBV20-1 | TGCAGTGCTAGAAACTTCGACTCTAGCGGTTCTCCAGGGACCCAGTACTTC | CSARNFDSSGSPGTQYF
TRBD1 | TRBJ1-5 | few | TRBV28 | TGTGCCAGCAGCATGGGACAGGGGGCAGATCAGCCCCAGCATTTT | CASSMGQGADQPQHF
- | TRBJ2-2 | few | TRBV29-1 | TGCAGCGTTGATTGGGGTACCGGGGAGCTGTTTTTT | CSVDWGTGELFF
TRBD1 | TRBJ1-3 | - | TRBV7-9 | TGTGCCAGCAGCTGGCCGGGACAGGCGGAAAACACCATATATTTT | CASSWPGQAENTIYF
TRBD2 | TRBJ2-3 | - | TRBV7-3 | TGTGCCAGCAGCTTAGGTCGGGGGAGGGGCGATACGCAGTATTTT | CASSLGRGRGDTQYF
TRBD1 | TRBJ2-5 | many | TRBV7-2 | TGTGCCAGCAGCTTACCCGGGACAGGGGACCTCCAGGGGACCCAGTACTTC | CASSLPGTGDLQGTQYF
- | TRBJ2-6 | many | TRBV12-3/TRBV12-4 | TGTGCCAGCAGAGACCCGCCGGGGCCTGGGGCCAACGTCCTGACTTTC | CASRDPPGPGANVLTF
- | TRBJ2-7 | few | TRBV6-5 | TGTGCCAGCAGTTACCAAGCCAAATCCGGGACATTTTCCTACGAGCAGTACTTC | CASSYQAKSGTFSYEQYF
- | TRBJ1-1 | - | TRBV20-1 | TGCAGTGCTAGGGTCAGGGGAAGAACTGAAGCTTTCTTT | CSARVRGRTEAFF
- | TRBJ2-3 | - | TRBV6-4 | TGTGCCAGCAGTGAAATAGCCCTCACAGATACGCAGTATTTT | CASSEIALTDTQYF
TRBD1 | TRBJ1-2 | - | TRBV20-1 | TGCAGTGCTAGAGACCAGGGGGGGGCTAACTATGGCTACACCTTC | CSARDQGGANYGYTF
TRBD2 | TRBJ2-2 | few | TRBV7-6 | TGTGCCAGCAGCCGTAGCGGGGCGAACACCGGGGAGCTGTTTTTT | CASSRSGANTGELFF
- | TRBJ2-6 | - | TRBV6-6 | TGTGCCAGCAGTGCCCCCGGGACCTCCAACGTCCTGACTTTC | CASSAPGTSNVLTF